This entry concerns a single T cell receptor (beta chain). Its antigen is not identified. These data are taken from a study of OX40 agonist ivuxolimab in advanced cancers. About the study: Patients' therapy was ivuxolimab, an antibody that acts as an agonist of OX40 (CD134). A partial response was reached by three patients: one with hepatocellular carcinoma and two with cutaneous melanoma.

TCRdb's table, derived via immunoSEQ multiplex PCR, lists solely in-frame clones and lacks some. Of about 46,000 clones listed, 75% to 90% are singletons. The CDR3 totals 17 residues. V dropped 3 bases and J dropped 2; count of bases not matched to a gene: 11. The germline V gene has CDR1 SGDLS and CDR2 YYNGEE. Study-level findings and limits: At 0.1 to 3.0 mg/kg and by week 6, clonal expansion occurred in CD4+ and CD8+ blood T cells.

The starting material was CD4+ or CD8+ T cells sorted from blood, obtained in a trial of the OX40 agonist ivuxolimab. This sequence originates from an adult with an advanced solid tumor such as melanoma, head and neck, liver or kidney cancer. This chain connects TRBV9 to TRBJ2-3; 8 bases are shared with TRBD2. As DNA, the CDR3 is TGTGCCAGCAGCGGGAGCGGTCGGGGGGGGATCACAGATACGCAGTATTTT. Its translation: CASSGSGRGGITDTQYF.